This TCR beta chain originates from a study of blood T cell repertoires in COVID-19. Study background: PBMCs, B-cell-depleted T cells, or T cells provided the cDNA or gDNA that made up the material.

Libraries were prepared by immunoSEQ multiplex PCR; TCRdb keeps only in-frame clonotypes and omits some of them. The top ten clones hold about 4% of a sample with tens of thousands of clones, 70% to 90% of them seen once. Material for sequencing was peripheral blood. The receptor's source is a man between 70 and 80 years old with acute or convalescent COVID-19.

This chain's CDR3 is CASSPGNPGSYGYTF. The CDR3 DNA follows: TGTGCCAGCAGTCCCGGAAATCCAGGGTCCTATGGCTACACCTTC. The chain links TRBV7-2 to TRBJ1-2, with TRBD1 as a possible D gene (5 bases). Trimming stripped 6 bases from V and 4 bases from J, with 18 bases between. Per the germline V gene, CDR1 is SGHTA and CDR2 is FQGNSA. The CDR3 loop spans 15 amino acids.